A selection of T cell receptor beta chains follows, all from one sample in a study of cytomegalovirus exposure and HLA in healthy donors. Sequencing was performed with immunoSEQ multiplex PCR; in TCRdb, only in-frame clones are kept and a portion is missing. The sample shows approximately 51,000 clones, approximately 65% of them seen only once. The sample comprised PBMCs. These receptors were taken from a man aged 25 to 45 in good health and CMV-seronegative. Both conserved end residues are part of each CDR3. Fields, in order: J gene, V gene, D gene, CDR3 length, CDR3 DNA, CDR3 protein. The D gene is left open where the match is weak.

TRBJ2-4 TRBV5-1 TRBD2 17 TGCGCCAGCAGCCCCAGACTAGCGGGAGAGGTCTTAAACATTCAGTACTTC CASSPRLAGEVLNIQYF
TRBJ2-1 TRBV6-1 NA 12 TGTGCCAGCAGTACGGGTGGATGGGAGCAGTTCTTC CASSTGGWEQFF
TRBJ1-1 TRBV5-1 TRBD1 14 TGCGCCAGCAGCGAGGGGACAGGGTCCACTGAAGCTTTCTTT CASSEGTGSTEAFF
TRBJ1-3 TRBV18 TRBD1 16 TGTGCCAGCTCATCGGACAGGGGGCTTGCTGGAAACACCATATATTTT CASSSDRGLAGNTIYF
TRBJ2-7 TRBV7-9 NA 12 TGTGCCAGCAGCCTTACTAGCTACGAGCAGTACTTC CASSLTSYEQYF
TRBJ2-7 TRBV6-1 NA 13 TGTGCCAGCAGTGCTGGGACACTCTACGAGCAGTACTTC CASSAGTLYEQYF
TRBJ2-7 TRBV6-5 TRBD2 14 TGTGCCAGCAGACCGAGCGGGGGGGTCTACGAGCAGTACTTC CASRPSGGVYEQYF
TRBJ2-6 TRBV2 TRBD1 16 TGTGCCAGCAGACAGACAGGGGGCCCTGGGGCCAACGTCCTGACTTTC CASRQTGGPGANVLTF
TRBJ2-1 TRBV19 NA 15 TGTGCCAGTGCCACAGGTCTTAGCTCCTACAATGAGCAGTTCTTC CASATGLSSYNEQFF
TRBJ1-1 TRBV29-1 TRBD1 11 TGCAGCGGACAGGGTGATAGGGAAGCTTTCTTT CSGQGDREAFF
TRBJ1-5 TRBV6-1 NA 13 TGTGCCAGCAGTGCAGGGGTAAATCAGCCCCAGCATTTT CASSAGVNQPQHF
TRBJ2-1 TRBV5-1 TRBD2 16 TGCGCCAGCAGCGCCCGGGGTAGCGGGAGTAACAATGAGCAGTTCTTC CASSARGSGSNNEQFF
TRBJ1-4 TRBV19 NA 15 TGTGCCAGTAGGCTGCTCACAGGGAAGGGTGAAAAACTGTTTTTT CASRLLTGKGEKLFF